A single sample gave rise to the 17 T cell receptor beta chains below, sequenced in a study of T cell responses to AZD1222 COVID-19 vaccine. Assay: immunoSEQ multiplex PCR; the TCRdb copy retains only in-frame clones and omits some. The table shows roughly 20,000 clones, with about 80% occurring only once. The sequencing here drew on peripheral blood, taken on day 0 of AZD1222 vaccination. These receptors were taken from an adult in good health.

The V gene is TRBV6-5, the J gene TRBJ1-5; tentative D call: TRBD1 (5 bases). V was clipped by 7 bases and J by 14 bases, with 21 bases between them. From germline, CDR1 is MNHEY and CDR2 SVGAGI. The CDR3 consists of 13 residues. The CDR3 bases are TGTGCCAGCACCGACGACAGTTTTGGCCCCGAGCATTTT. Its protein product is CASTDDSFGPEHF.

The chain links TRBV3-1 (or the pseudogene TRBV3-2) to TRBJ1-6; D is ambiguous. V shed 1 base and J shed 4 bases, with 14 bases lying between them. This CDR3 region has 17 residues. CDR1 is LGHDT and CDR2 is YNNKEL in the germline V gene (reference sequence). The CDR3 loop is CASSQGNRRGYNSPLHF. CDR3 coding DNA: TGTGCCAGCAGCCAAGGAAATAGGAGAGGGTATAATTCACCCCTCCACTTT.

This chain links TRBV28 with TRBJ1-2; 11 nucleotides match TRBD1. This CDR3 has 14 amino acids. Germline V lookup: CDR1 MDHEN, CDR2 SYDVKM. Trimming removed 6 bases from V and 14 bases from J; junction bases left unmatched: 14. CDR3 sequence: CASRYGGGQGAYTF. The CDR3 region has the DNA TGTGCCAGCAGATATGGTGGCGGACAGGGGGCTTATACCTTC.

In nucleotides, the CDR3 is TGTGCCAGCAGCTTCGTGTTGAGTGTGGGCACAGATACGCAGTATTTT. Protein: CASSFVLSVGTDTQYF. The chain uses TRBV11-2 and TRBJ2-3; no definite D call. V was pared by 3 bases and J by 1 base, with 14 bases between. Per germline, CDR1 SGHAT and CDR2 FQNNGV. This CDR3 region has 16 residues.

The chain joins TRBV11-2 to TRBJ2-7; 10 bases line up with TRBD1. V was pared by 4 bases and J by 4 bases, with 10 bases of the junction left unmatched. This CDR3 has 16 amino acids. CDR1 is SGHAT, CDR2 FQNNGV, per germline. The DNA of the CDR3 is TGTGCCAGCAGCTCCGGGACTTGGACAGGGGGTTACGAGCAGTACTTC. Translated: CASSSGTWTGGYEQYF.

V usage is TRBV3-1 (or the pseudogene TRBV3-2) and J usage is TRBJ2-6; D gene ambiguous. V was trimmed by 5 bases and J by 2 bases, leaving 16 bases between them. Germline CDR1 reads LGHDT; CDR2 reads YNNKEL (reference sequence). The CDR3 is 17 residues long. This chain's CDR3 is CASSDRTPRTGANVLTF. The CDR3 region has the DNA TGTGCCAGCAGCGACCGAACCCCGAGGACTGGGGCCAACGTCCTGACTTTC.

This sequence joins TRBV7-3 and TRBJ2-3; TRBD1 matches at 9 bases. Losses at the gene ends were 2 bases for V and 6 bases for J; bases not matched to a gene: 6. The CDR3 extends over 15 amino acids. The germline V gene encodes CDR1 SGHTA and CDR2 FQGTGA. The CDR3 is CASSLGGQGGDTQYF. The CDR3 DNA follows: TGTGCCAGCAGCTTAGGGGGACAGGGAGGGGATACGCAGTATTTT.

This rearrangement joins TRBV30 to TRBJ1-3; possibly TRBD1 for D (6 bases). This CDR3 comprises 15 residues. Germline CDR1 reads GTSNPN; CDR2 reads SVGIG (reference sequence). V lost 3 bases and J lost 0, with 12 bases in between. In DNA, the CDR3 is TGTGCCTGGAGGGTCACAGGGTACTCTGGAAACACCATATATTTT. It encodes CAWRVTGYSGNTIYF.

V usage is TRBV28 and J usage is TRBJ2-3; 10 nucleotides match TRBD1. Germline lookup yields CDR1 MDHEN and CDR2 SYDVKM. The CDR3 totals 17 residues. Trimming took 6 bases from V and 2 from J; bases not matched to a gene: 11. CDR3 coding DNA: TGTGCCAGCAGCCCGCCCGACAGGGGGCAGGACACAGATACGCAGTATTTT. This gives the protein CASSPPDRGQDTDTQYF.

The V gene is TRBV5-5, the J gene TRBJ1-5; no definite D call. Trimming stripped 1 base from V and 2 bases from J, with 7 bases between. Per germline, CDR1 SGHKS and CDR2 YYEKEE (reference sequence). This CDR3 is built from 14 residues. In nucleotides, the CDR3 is TGTGCCAGCAGCTTGTTCTGGGGCAATCAGCCCCAGCATTTT. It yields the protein CASSLFWGNQPQHF.

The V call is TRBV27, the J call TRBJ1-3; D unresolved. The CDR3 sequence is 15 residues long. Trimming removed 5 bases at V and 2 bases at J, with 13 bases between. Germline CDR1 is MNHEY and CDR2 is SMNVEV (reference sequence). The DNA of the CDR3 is TGTGCCAGCAGTCTTTCGTGGGGAACTGGAAACACCATATATTTT. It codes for CASSLSWGTGNTIYF.

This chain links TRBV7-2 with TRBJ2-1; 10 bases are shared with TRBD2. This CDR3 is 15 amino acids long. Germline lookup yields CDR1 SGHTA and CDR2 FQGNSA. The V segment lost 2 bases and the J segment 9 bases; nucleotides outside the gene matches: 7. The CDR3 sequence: CASSLTSGEAVEQFF. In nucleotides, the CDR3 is TGTGCCAGCAGCTTAACTAGCGGGGAGGCGGTTGAGCAGTTCTTC.

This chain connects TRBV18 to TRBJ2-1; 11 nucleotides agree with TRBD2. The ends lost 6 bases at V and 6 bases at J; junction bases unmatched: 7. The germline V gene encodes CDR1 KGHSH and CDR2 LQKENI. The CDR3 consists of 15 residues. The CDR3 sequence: CASSTLAGDPNEQFF. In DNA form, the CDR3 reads TGTGCCAGCTCCACACTAGCGGGAGATCCCAATGAGCAGTTCTTC.

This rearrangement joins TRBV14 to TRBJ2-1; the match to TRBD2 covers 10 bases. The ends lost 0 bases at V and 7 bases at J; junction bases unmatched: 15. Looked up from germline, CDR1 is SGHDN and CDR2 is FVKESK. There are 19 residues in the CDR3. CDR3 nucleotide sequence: TGTGCCAGCAGCCAAGATTTGGATTGGCCTAGCGGGGGTTCAAATGAGCAGTTCTTC. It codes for CASSQDLDWPSGGSNEQFF.

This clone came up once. CDR3 sequence: CASSKPACRPGLEGNTIYF. CDR3 coding DNA: TGTGCCAGCAGCAAACCCGCTTGTCGACCAGGGTTGGAAGGAAACACCATATATTTT. V usage is TRBV21-1 and J usage is TRBJ1-3; the table names TRBD1, a call not compared with the DNA. TRBV21-1 is annotated as a pseudogene. CDR3 length: 19 amino acids.

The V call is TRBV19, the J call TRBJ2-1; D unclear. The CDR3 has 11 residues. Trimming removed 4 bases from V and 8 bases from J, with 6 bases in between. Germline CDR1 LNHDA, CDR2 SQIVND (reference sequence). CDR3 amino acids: CASSNPHEQFF. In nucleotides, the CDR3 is TGTGCCAGTAGTAACCCCCATGAGCAGTTCTTC.

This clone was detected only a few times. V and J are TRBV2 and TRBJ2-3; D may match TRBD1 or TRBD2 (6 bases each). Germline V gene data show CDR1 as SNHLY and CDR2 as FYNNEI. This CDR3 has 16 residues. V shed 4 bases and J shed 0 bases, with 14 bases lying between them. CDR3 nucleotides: TGTGCCAGCAGTGGCCGAGGAGGGACAAGCACAGATACGCAGTATTTT. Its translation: CASSGRGGTSTDTQYF.